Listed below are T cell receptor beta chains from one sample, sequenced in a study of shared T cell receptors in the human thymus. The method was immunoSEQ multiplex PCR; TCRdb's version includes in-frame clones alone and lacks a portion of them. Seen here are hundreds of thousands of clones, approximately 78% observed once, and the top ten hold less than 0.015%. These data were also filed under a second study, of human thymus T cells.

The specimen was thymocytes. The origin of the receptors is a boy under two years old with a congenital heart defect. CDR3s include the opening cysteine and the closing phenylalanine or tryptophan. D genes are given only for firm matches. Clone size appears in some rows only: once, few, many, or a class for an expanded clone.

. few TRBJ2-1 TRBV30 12 CAWSPDSGEQFF TGTGCCTGGAGTCCTGACTCCGGTGAGCAGTTCTTC
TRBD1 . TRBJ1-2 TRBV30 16 CAWIPPRQGPIRGYTF TGTGCCTGGATCCCCCCCCGACAGGGCCCCATTAGGGGCTACACCTTC
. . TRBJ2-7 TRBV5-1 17 CASSFVAGTPPGRVLNF TGCGCCAGCAGCTTTGTGGCCGGGACTCCACCAGGGCGGGTGTTGAACTTC
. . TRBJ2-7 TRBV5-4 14 CASSLGPTVYEQYF TGTGCCAGCAGCTTGGGCCCTACAGTCTACGAGCAGTACTTC
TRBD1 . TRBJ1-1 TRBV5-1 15 CASSLEGQGTTEAFF TGCGCCAGCAGCTTGGAAGGACAGGGGACCACTGAAGCTTTCTTT
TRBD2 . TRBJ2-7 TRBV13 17 CASSPDRVTSGSYEQYF TGTGCCAGCAGCCCTGACAGGGTGACTAGCGGGAGCTACGAGCAGTACTTC
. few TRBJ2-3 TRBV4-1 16 CASSQESGHCTDTQYF TGCGCCAGCAGCCAAGAATCGGGACATTGCACAGATACGCAGTATTTT
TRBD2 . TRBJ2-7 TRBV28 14 CASGSGLALDEQYF TGTGCCAGCGGATCGGGACTAGCCTTGGACGAGCAGTACTTC
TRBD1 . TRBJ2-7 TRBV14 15 CASSQDQDRADEQYF TGTGCCAGCAGCCAAGATCAGGACAGGGCCGACGAGCAGTACTTC
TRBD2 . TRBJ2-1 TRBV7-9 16 CASSLVGLAGVSEQFF TGTGCCAGCAGCTTAGTGGGACTAGCGGGAGTGTCTGAGCAGTTCTTC
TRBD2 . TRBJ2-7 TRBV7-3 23 CASSLTSSGRPGLAGRDRNEQYF TGTGCCAGCAGCTTAACGTCTAGCGGGCGCCCGGGACTAGCGGGCAGGGACAGGAACGAGCAGTACTTC
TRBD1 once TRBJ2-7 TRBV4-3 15 CASSQAGQGMNEQYF TGCGCCAGCAGCCAGGCAGGACAGGGTATGAACGAGCAGTACTTC
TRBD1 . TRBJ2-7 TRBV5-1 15 CASSSKPGQAYEQYF TGCGCCAGCAGCTCTAAACCGGGACAGGCCTACGAGCAGTACTTC
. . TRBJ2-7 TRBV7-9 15 CASSSTQGGPCEQYF TGTGCCAGCAGCTCTACCCAGGGAGGTCCTTGCGAGCAGTACTTC
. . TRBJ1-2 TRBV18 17 CASNPHRDRPQNYGYTF TGTGCCAGCAATCCCCATCGTGACAGGCCACAGAACTATGGCTACACCTTC
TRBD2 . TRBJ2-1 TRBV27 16 CASSLAPSGTYNEQFF TGTGCCAGCAGTTTAGCCCCAAGCGGGACCTACAATGAGCAGTTCTTC
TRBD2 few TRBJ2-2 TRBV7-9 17 CASSLLVSSGYTGELFF TGTGCCAGCAGCTTACTCGTTTCTAGCGGTTACACCGGGGAGCTGTTTTTT
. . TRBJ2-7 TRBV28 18 CASSIWDFPWGPSYEQYF TGTGCCAGCAGTATCTGGGACTTCCCCTGGGGTCCCTCCTACGAGCAGTACTTC
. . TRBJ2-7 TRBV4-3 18 CASSQGAGNRVARNEQYF TGCGCCAGCAGCCAAGGGGCCGGTAACAGGGTAGCGAGGAACGAGCAGTACTTC
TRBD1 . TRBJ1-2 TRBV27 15 CASRNRTGLNYGYTF TGTGCCAGCAGAAACCGGACAGGGCTCAACTATGGCTACACCTTC
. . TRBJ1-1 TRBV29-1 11 CSGTSNTEAFF TGCAGCGGTACATCGAACACTGAAGCTTTCTTT
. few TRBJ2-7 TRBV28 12 CASPTPKYEQYF TGTGCCAGCCCTACTCCGAAGTACGAGCAGTACTTC
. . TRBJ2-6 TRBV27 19 CASSLFRPRGKAGANVLTF TGTGCCAGCAGTTTATTCCGACCCCGAGGTAAAGCTGGGGCCAACGTCCTGACTTTC
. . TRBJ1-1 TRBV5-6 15 CASSLAPGRSWEAFF TGTGCCAGCAGCTTGGCTCCAGGCCGATCCTGGGAAGCTTTCTTT
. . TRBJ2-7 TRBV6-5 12 CASSLTGYEQYF TGTGCCAGCAGCCTTACAGGGTACGAGCAGTACTTC
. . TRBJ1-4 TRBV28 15 CASSLNATRNEKLFF TGTGCCAGCAGTTTAAACGCCACCAGGAATGAAAAACTGTTTTTT
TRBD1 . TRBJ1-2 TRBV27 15 CARPDRGSLWDGYTF TGTGCCAGACCGGACAGGGGAAGCTTATGGGATGGCTACACCTTC
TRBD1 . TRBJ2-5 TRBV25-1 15 CASSDPTGGQETQYF TGTGCCAGCAGTGACCCCACAGGGGGCCAGGAGACCCAGTACTTC
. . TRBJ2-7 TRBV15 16 CATSGYTNYRGYEQYF TGTGCCACCAGCGGTTACACCAACTATAGGGGCTACGAGCAGTACTTC